This T cell receptor (beta chain) came from a study of blood T cell repertoires in COVID-19 (TCRdb year 2020). Turning to the overall study: Samples covering the acute and convalescent phases of COVID-19 were provided by collaborators in the United States, Italy and Spain. Subjects who had been exposed to COVID-19, were actively infected with it, or had recovered from it provided the deeply sampled blood TCRbeta repertoires that made up the dataset. The repertoires were released in a freely available public database intended as a resource for research on the immune response to SARS-CoV-2. A de-identified subject ID, COVID-19 status, age in years and sex were almost always included in the sample metadata. The material from the prospective study consisted of cDNA or gDNA derived from T cells, B-cell-depleted T cells, or PBMCs. Where available, HLA class I and class II types were taken from metadata supplied by the sample provider and were not determined by assay-based typing. The samples were drawn from two sources: the first 160 participants of the ongoing ImmuneRACE study, and 1,000 to 1,500 subjects contributed by 6 global collaborators. Results and caveats for the whole study, not just this receptor: How much clinical and demographic metadata was included differed by source and by participant, and the metadata was provided uncurated.

TCRbeta CDR3 regions were amplified from genomic DNA using the immunoSEQ Assay, a bias-controlled multiplex PCR. In the original analysis: The number of nucleated cells in each sample was estimated by amplification of reference gene primers within the assay. Sequence reads were collapsed and filtered to measure the absolute abundance of every unique TCRbeta CDR3 rearrangement. Productive Simpson clonality was computed per sample as the square root of Simpson's diversity index over productive rearrangements. What TCRdb holds here is the immuneACCESS table cut down to in-frame rearrangements. Part of the clones is not present; checked against another copy, under half of the missing clones reflect an unresolved V gene, and the others are unexplained. The V and J calls and clone size are taken from that table; D and trimming were inferred from the DNA. The sample profile shows some 100,000 clones; more than 65% of them were found once. Jointly, the top ten make up 9.5% to 13% of the sample.

The CDR3 runs 15 residues from the cysteine to the phenylalanine. CDR3 DNA is the only sequence kept; it has 45 bases, read in frame from the first base. The germline V gene (reference sequence) specifies LGHDT as CDR1 and YNNKEL as CDR2. At the junction V is shortened by 3 bases and J by 5 bases, with 11 bases in between. Each collaborating institution followed its own protocols to collect whole blood in K2EDTA tubes. For TCRbeta analysis, collaborators shipped samples in one of three forms: frozen whole blood, isolated PBMCs, or DNA extracted from either of those sample types. As concerns this clone: What this receptor recognizes is not known. No qualities accompany the bases; no much larger clone lies one base away.

The TCR was taken from a woman aged 65 to 85 with acute or convalescent COVID-19. This sequence uses TRBV3-1 (or the pseudogene TRBV3-2) and TRBJ1-6; a tentative D call is TRBD1 (5 bases match). The sample comprised peripheral blood. The CDR3: CASSHGGKDNSPLHF. Here is the DNA: TGTGCCAGCAGCCACGGGGGGAAAGATAATTCACCCCTCCACTTT.